The sequence of this TCR beta chain was determined in a study of beta chain features in type 1 diabetes. Across the study: Age, gender and cell yields were similar between patients and healthy donors.

The CDR3 is made up of 15 amino acids. V dropped 0 bases and J dropped 0 bases, with 8 bases sitting between them. The germline V gene encodes CDR1 SGHRS and CDR2 YFSETQ. Without exception, sorted populations had purity beyond 98%. Concerning this clone: What it binds is unknown.

Overall study findings and caveats: A PCR bias possibly favoring shorter templates would apply equally to patients and controls.

The isolated RNA, all of it, was reverse transcribed, so expressed TCRB transcripts were what got sequenced. Produced via immunoSEQ multiplex PCR; TCRdb's table is partial and in-frame only. The sample yields about 260,000 clones, 68% seen once. The TCR sequence derives from a man younger than 45 in good health. The chain carries TRBV5-1 and TRBJ2-3; D ambiguous. Sequences were obtained from naive CD4+ T cells from blood. The DNA for the CDR3 is TGCGCCAGCAGCTTGGGTGGTAGAAGCACAGATACGCAGTATTTT. It encodes CASSLGGRSTDTQYF.